This T cell receptor beta chain comes out of a study of T cell responses to AZD1222 COVID-19 vaccine. As concerns this clone: Its target is unknown.

Using immunoSEQ multiplex PCR, the repertoire was profiled, and TCRdb retains in-frame clones only, with some absent. The repertoire holds 85,000 to 130,000 clones, around nine tenths seen once, with over 3% in the top ten. Overall study findings and caveats: Repertoire sampling occurred only after the peak T cell response. Spike-specific TCRs gained breadth and depth after people received two AZD1222 doses.

The CDR3 contains 13 residues. Per germline, CDR1 ENHRY and CDR2 SYGVKD. With 4 bases removed from V and 3 bases from J, the gap between germline ends came to 9 bases. The sequence was collected from an adult who received the MenACWY meningococcal vaccine as a control. This sequence joins TRBV10-3 and TRBJ1-2; no reliable D call. The sample in question was peripheral blood, obtained 28 days after the second dose of the MenACWY control vaccine. The CDR3 is CAISGEGHYGYTF. As DNA, the CDR3 is TGTGCCATCAGTGGAGAGGGCCACTATGGCTACACCTTC.